This T cell receptor (beta chain) is drawn from a study of cytomegalovirus exposure and HLA in healthy donors. Points from the study as a whole: With high specificity and sensitivity, the classifier reportedly diagnosed cytomegalovirus status. Cytomegalovirus-associated TCR beta chains were listed, numbering around 150.

For this clone: The antigen is undetermined.

Generated by immunoSEQ multiplex PCR, the TCRdb table keeps only in-frame clones and is missing some. The repertoire holds 150,000 to 200,000 clones, more than 70% seen once, with 10% in the top ten. The CDR3 totals 14 residues. The germline gives CDR1 SGHTA, CDR2 FQGTGA. V gave up 5 bases and J gave up 8 bases, with 18 bases separating them. This sequence joins TRBV7-3 and TRBJ1-2; TRBD1 is a possible D gene (5 bases). Sample: PBMCs. This clonotype was obtained from a man aged 25 to 40 in good health and CMV-seropositive. Written as DNA, the CDR3 is TGTGCCAGCAGCCCCGGGGGAGGGTTCCAAGGCTACACCTTC. It encodes CASSPGGGFQGYTF.